This T cell receptor (beta chain) was observed in a study of neoadjuvant nivolumab and ipilimumab in lung cancer. V lost 1 base to trimming and J lost 7 bases, with 8 bases between them. CDR1 SQVTM and CDR2 ANQGSEA come from the germline V gene. The CDR3 length is 12 residues. The table lists this clone with a few counts. What it recognizes is unknown. Study-wide results and limits: TCR clonality did not significantly correlate with pathologic tumor regression.

Here immunoSEQ multiplex PCR was the method, and the copy in TCRdb shows in-frame clones only, minus some. The sample holds 15,000 to 20,000 clones, over 80% seen once. The clonotype comes from an adult with non-small cell lung cancer. The sequenced sample was peripheral blood, obtained before neoadjuvant nivolumab, alone or with ipilimumab. The chain couples TRBV29-1 to TRBJ2-1; D is unresolved. In nucleotides, the CDR3 is TGCAGCGTTGAAGCCAGTCGTAATGAGCAGTTCTTC. The encoded protein is CSVEASRNEQFF.